This T cell receptor beta chain came from a study of T cell responses to AZD1222 COVID-19 vaccine. General study findings and limits: Unmutated variant regions are reportedly the target of nearly half of TCRs that are spike-specific.

About this clone itself: Its specificity is unknown.

The CDR3 sequence is 15 residues long. Per the germline V gene, CDR1 is WSHSY and CDR2 is SAAADI. Trimming left V 7 bases short and J 0 bases short, with 13 bases between. Clones were sequenced by immunoSEQ multiplex PCR, and TCRdb holds only the in-frame ones, with some missing. The sample has over 150,000 clones; roughly nine tenths are singletons. The chain uses TRBV10-2 and TRBJ2-1; no firm D call. Material: peripheral blood, obtained 28 days after the second AZD1222 dose. The TCR originated in an adult who received the AZD1222 COVID-19 vaccine. The CDR3 loop is CASTEVASSYNEQFF. The CDR3 DNA reads as TGCGCCAGCACCGAGGTAGCTAGCTCCTACAATGAGCAGTTCTTC.